This T cell receptor (beta chain) was identified during a study of CD8+CD57+ T cells in acquired aplastic anemia. CDR3 and TCR beta VDJ profiling relied on genomic DNA as the template. TCRdb reanalysed the reads using MiXCR and keeps one entry per CDR3 protein. The sample consists of 400,000 to 600,000 distinct CDR3 sequences, roughly 34% of them appearing once. V was cut by 7 bases and J by 0 bases, with 12 bases left in between. The CDR3 is 14 residues long. Germline-derived CDR1 and CDR2 are WSHSY and SAAADI. This clonotype came up a few times. Its antigen is currently unknown. Overall study results and limits: CD8+ Simpson's diversity in patients was not significantly different from that in controls. Common to patients and controls were roughly 30 CD8+ CDR3 sequences.

An expansion of CD8+CD57+ cells by flow cytometry had been shown in patients chosen for sequencing. With no exception, the patients had severe acquired aplastic anemia. Patients were therapy-naive when their blood was sampled. The sequencing input was sorted CD4+, CD8+, or CD8+CD57+ T cells (not recorded which) from PBMCs. This sequence originates from a human donor with aplastic anemia. V usage is TRBV10-2 and J usage is TRBJ2-5; either TRBD1 or TRBD2 may fit D (6 bases each). CDR3 bases: TGCGCCAGCACCGGGGGCCGTGACCAAGAGACCCAGTACTTC. Protein: CASTGGRDQETQYF.